Presented here are 2 T cell receptor beta chains from one specimen sequenced in a study of shared clonotypes between healthy human individuals. Assay used: immunoSEQ multiplex PCR; TCRdb lists only in-frame clones, some missing. The repertoire consists of a few million clones, with around 94% occurring once and the leading ten covering over 0.12%. Specimen: naive CD4+ T cells sorted from blood. The subset here: CD45RA+ positively selected. The receptors were gathered from a young man in good health.

The chain employs TRBV27 and TRBJ2-7; TRBD2 aligns across 11 bases. CDR3 length: 16 amino acids. Germline V CDR1 and CDR2: MNHEY, SMNVEV (reference sequence). With V trimmed by 3 bases and J by 4 bases, 8 bases remained unmatched. CDR3 DNA: TGTGCCAGCAGTTTCTCCTTAGCGGGAGGGCGATACGAGCAGTACTTC. Protein: CASSFSLAGGRYEQYF.

This chain uses TRBV18 with TRBJ1-3; 7 positions agree with TRBD1. The V and J ends lost 6 bases and 1 base, in that order; junction bases with no gene match: 6. CDR3 length: 15 residues. Germline V lookup: CDR1 KGHSH, CDR2 LQKENI. CDR3 in DNA: TGTGCCAGCTCTCAACAGGGGTCGTCTGGAAACACCATATATTTT. As protein: CASSQQGSSGNTIYF.